Below, one TCR beta chain is given with its context. Only in-frame clones appear in the TCRdb table, and some are missing; sequencing was by immunoSEQ multiplex PCR. The sample has under 45,000 clones, roughly 80% seen once. The record originates from a study of immune evolution from preneoplasia to lung adenocarcinoma. The V gene lost 0 bases and the J gene lost 0 bases, with 6 bases spanning the gap. Germline V gives CDR1 KGHSH, CDR2 LQKENI. The CDR3 contains 15 residues. Two lung cancer pathologists independently confirmed each histologic diagnosis. After pathologic assessment, macro-dissection selected premalignant or tumor cells for extraction.

This sequence originates from a person in their sixties or seventies with lung adenocarcinoma. This sequence joins TRBV18 and TRBJ2-1; tentative D call: TRBD2 (6 bases). The specimen sequenced was FFPE invasive lung adenocarcinoma tissue. As DNA, the CDR3 is TGTGCCAGCTCACCACCCGGGAGCTCCTACAATGAGCAGTTCTTC. Translating it yields CASSPPGSSYNEQFF.